This T cell receptor beta chain was sequenced during a study of blood T cells in healthy people across ages. This CDR3 has 15 amino acids. Germline CDR1 is MDHEN and CDR2 is SYDVKM. V shed 7 bases, J shed 3 bases, and the junction held 6 bases outside the gene matches. The use of a sample-barcoded 5' primer and a J-beta primer mix characterized a second PCR of roughly 7 to 11 cycles. TCRdb fed the 5' RACE reads into MiXCR, producing one record per CDR3 protein. The table shows about 1.8 million distinct CDR3 sequences, with around 50% occurring only once. The TCR was taken from a woman aged 40-49 years in good health. V gene TRBV28 combines with J gene TRBJ2-2; 9 bases match TRBD2. What was sequenced was blood. The CDR3 bases are TGTGCCAGCAAGAAAGCTAGCGGGGACACCGGGGAGCTGTTTTTT. As protein: CASKKASGDTGELFF.